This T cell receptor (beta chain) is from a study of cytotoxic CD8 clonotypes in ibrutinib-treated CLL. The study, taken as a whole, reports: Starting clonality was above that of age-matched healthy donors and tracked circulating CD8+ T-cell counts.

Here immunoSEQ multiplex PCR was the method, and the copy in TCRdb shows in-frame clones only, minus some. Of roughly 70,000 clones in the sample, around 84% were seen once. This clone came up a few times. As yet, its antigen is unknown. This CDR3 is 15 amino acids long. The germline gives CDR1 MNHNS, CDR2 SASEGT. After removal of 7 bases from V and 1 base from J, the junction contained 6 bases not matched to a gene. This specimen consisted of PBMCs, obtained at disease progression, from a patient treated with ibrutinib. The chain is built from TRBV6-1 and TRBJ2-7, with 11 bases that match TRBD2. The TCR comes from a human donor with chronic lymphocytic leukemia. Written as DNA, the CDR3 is TGTGCCAGCACCCCACTAGCGGGAGATTCCTACGAGCAGTACTTC. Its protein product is CASTPLAGDSYEQYF.